This T cell receptor (beta chain) was identified in a study of blood T cell repertoires in COVID-19. For the study at large: Sites across the United States, Italy and Spain contributed samples from acute and convalescent COVID-19.

In this sample, this clone turned up a few times. Here immunoSEQ multiplex PCR was the method, and the copy in TCRdb shows in-frame clones only, minus some. The sample contains approximately 40,000 clones, roughly 90% of which appear only once. CDR3 length: 17 amino acids. Trimming left V 4 bases short and J 0 bases short, with 16 bases between. Germline CDR1 and CDR2: MGHDK and SYGVNS. This TCR was sampled from a man aged 60 to 69 with acute or convalescent COVID-19. V usage is TRBV25-1 and J usage is TRBJ1-3; D uncertain. The sequenced material came from peripheral blood. CDR3 region: CASSGPRWAGSGNTIYF. In DNA form, the CDR3 reads TGTGCCAGCAGTGGCCCCCGTTGGGCCGGCTCTGGAAACACCATATATTTT.